This T cell receptor beta chain appears in the sequencing data of a study of T cells in Graves' hyperthyroidism and ophthalmopathy. Diagnoses used clinical symptoms, serum thyroxine and TRAb, thyroid ultrasound and orbital computed tomography. There were TCR beta CDR3 regions amplified from RNA transcripts. HTBI primers were employed in a first-round RT-PCR of the TCR CDR3. TCRdb reprocessed the multiplex PCR reads via MiXCR and lists one record per CDR3 protein. The table shows hundreds of thousands of distinct CDR3 sequences, with under 15% occurring only once. The table lists this clonotype with a few counts. The sequenced material came from blood. The TCR was taken from a woman aged 30 to 39 with Graves' hyperthyroidism.

The CDR3 region is CASSAHTDTEAFF. In DNA form, the CDR3 reads TGTGCCAGCAGCGCGCACACAGACACTGAAGCTTTCTTT. The rearrangement uses TRBV7-9 and TRBJ1-1; D remains unclear. The CDR3 extends over 13 amino acids. V was pared by 5 bases and J by 3 bases, with 10 bases between. Germline V gives CDR1 SEHNR, CDR2 FQNEAQ (reference sequence). The variable domain in full, with the rest retrieved from reference TRBV7-9 and TRBJ1-1, is DTGVSQNPRHKITKRGQNVTFRCDPISEHNRLYWYRQTLGQGPEFLTYFQNEAQLEKSRLLSDRFSAERPKGSFSTLEIQRTEQGDSAMYLCASSAHTDTEAFFGQGTRLTVV.